This TCR beta chain was captured in a study of shared clonotypes between healthy human individuals (dated by TCRdb to the early 2020s). For context, the study as a whole: A couple of women and a few men aged 18 to 49 years were included in the cohort. Per donor, three plates each were used for CD4 naive and CD4 memory, two for CD8 naive, and one for CD8 memory. To estimate repertoire size and how much clonotypes are shared between individuals, the study performed deep sequencing of blood TCR repertoires from about 5 healthy adults. To increase sequencing depth and limit assay-specific biases, different laboratories used diverse techniques to prepare libraries and sequence TCR repertoires. Leukapheresis yielded between about 0.85 and 10 billion PBMCs per donor. Broader findings and caveats from the paper: Clonotypes shared by all four sorted-subset donors showed higher generation probabilities than non-shared clonotypes. The genetic and exposure-history diversity represented was limited by the small number of donors. Pairwise subsampling led to the expectation that sequencing depth would affect the degree of clonotype sharing among donors. When a handful of donors were compared, the shared fraction of clonotypes was around 5% for naive CD4, 3.5% to 4% for naive CD8, roughly 2.3% for memory CD4, and approximately 0.4% for memory CD8. Naive subsets generally had larger estimated clonotype richness than memory subsets. Sampling was limited to blood, and TCR repertoires in tissue likely differ from TCR repertoires in blood. Even with the large sequencing depth, rarefaction of the sorted-subset datasets indicated that sequencing was incomplete.

Using the deep immunoSEQ assay, TCR CDR3 regions were amplified from genomic DNA by multiplex PCR. For each cell subset, the extracted genomic DNA was distributed evenly across all wells of several immunoSEQ 96-well plates, and each plate served as one replicate. For sorted subsets, roughly 200 ng of genomic DNA, equivalent to roughly 30,000 T cell genomes, went into each replicate PCR. Purified libraries were measured with a Qubit 3.0 fluorometer, size-checked on a Bioanalyzer 2100, and measured again with the KAPA Library Quantification kit. Every immunoSEQ 96-well plate was sequenced on a separate single-read 150-cycle Illumina NextSeq 550 flow cell. As for the authors' bioinformatics: Because the immunoSEQ output included only junctional sequences and no quality scores, the filtering could not be the same as the filtering used for full-length reads. To assign V/J genes and CDR3, sequences were annotated using PyIR, a Python wrapper for IgBLAST v1.9, with IMGT germline references. Reads were removed for weak V/J assignments (E-value above 1e-6), missing CDR3, stop codons, out-of-frame junctions, or ambiguous translated residues. V3J clonotypes were defined as sequences sharing the same inferred V gene, J gene, and CDR3 amino acid sequence. The percentage overlap between two repertoires was calculated by dividing the number of shared unique clonotypes by the size of the smaller repertoire. Repertoire richness was assessed with RTK rarefaction, the Chao1 estimator, and Recon v2.1 estimates of unobserved clonotypes. Generation probabilities for all TCRbeta clonotypes obtained by the gDNA method from a handful of donors were computed using OLGA. The immuneACCESS repertoire file appears here via TCRdb, limited to in-frame rearrangements. These files lack a portion of the clones; in checked studies, under half of the deficit traces to unresolved V genes, and the cause of the others is not known. D and trimming come from the DNA, and the V and J calls and clone size come from that table. The sample table lists roughly 2 million clones, approximately 94% of them with a count of one. The ten largest clones take up approximately 0.13% of the sample.

CDR1 and CDR2 are read off the germline V gene (reference sequence) as MNHEY and SMNVEV. Clipping removes 5 bases from V and 4 bases from J, with 4 as the unmatched junction base count. The cysteine opens and the phenylalanine closes a CDR3 of 13 amino acids. Only the CDR3 DNA is retained, 39 bases long and in frame from the first base. In the case of this clone: What this receptor recognizes is not known. There are no base qualities to consult, and no much larger clone falls within one base.

The donors were healthy, HIV-negative adults who had no recently reported acute infections or vaccinations. Every donor was a Caucasian adult residing in Nashville, Tennessee, USA. CD4+ T cells were enriched through magnetic negative selection, after which naive cells were positively selected on CD45RA and the remaining negative fraction served as the memory subset. Blood was obtained by leukapheresis, after which PBMCs were separated by Ficoll-Histopaque density gradient centrifugation and cryopreserved in liquid nitrogen vapor phase. Analytical flow cytometry was used to check the purity and quantity of every magnetically sorted T cell population. Each sorted fraction had its genomic DNA isolated and then quantified by UV absorbance on a Nanodrop 2000c.

The TCR originated in a young man in good health. The chain is assembled from TRBV27 and TRBJ2-7; 8 central bases correspond to TRBD2. Source material: naive CD4+ T cells sorted from blood. The cell subset or site label for this specimen denotes: CD45RA+ positively selected. The CDR3 reads as follows: CASSTGLAYEQYF. The nucleotides read TGTGCCAGCAGTACTGGACTAGCTTACGAGCAGTACTTC.